Sequencing of this T cell receptor (beta chain) was carried out in a study of post-analysis software for immune sequencing data (dated by TCRdb to between 2014 and 2017). With respect to the entire study: Recorded disease courses included relapsing-remitting, secondary progressive and progressive-relapsing multiple sclerosis, with some patients lacking subtype annotation. The multiple sclerosis patient repertoires were compared with more than 10 previously published healthy control repertoires from donors aged roughly 6 to 25 years. A subset of samples was prepared in parallel using single-end sample barcoding, then pooled and co-amplified after Illumina adapter ligation. General conclusions and limits of the study: Significantly lower normalized Chao1 diversity was found in multiple sclerosis patients than in controls, suggesting substantial peripheral T-cell clonal expansion. Strong co-clustering of samples prepared in the same batch was shown by direct clustering with F measure, prompting a batch-effect correction. The multiple sclerosis patient group was slightly younger than the control group.

This clonotype was picked up one time. The specificity of this receptor is unknown. No quality values exist for individual bases; no much larger clone is one base distant. To demonstrate the VDJtools post-analysis software, the study profiled TCR beta repertoires from the peripheral blood of about 13 young patients with multiple sclerosis. Multiple sclerosis patients were children and adolescents aged about 6 to 15 years. The library relied on PCR. The reads were generated on an Illumina HiSeq 2500. To reduce PCR and sequencing biases, unique molecular identifiers were built into the TCR beta cDNA libraries. Roughly 0.5 million cDNA molecules were obtained per 1 to 10 million input T cells, so each molecule approximated one T cell. The patient libraries were prepared and sequenced with the same protocol used for the earlier healthy control dataset. Samples belonging to the same batch were prepared together, multiplexed and sequenced on a shared HiSeq lane. As for how the authors treated the data: Raw barcoded reads were processed with MIGEC, and single-read molecular identifier groups were discarded before consensus assembly and CDR3 extraction. Clonotype tables were post-analysed with VDJtools, and diversity was normalized by down-sampling all datasets to the smallest sample size. Repertoire overlap clustering matched CDR3 amino acid but not nucleotide sequences to correct batch-related cross-sample contamination. TCRdb reworked the public reads: Q25 trimming with fastp, MiXCR clone assembly, productive beta chains retained. Every entry covers one CDR3 protein and lists the most common genes and DNA from its rows. It is TCRdb's table, rather than the study itself, that gives the V and J calls and clone size. For this sample the table gives about 380,000 distinct CDR3 sequences, of which less than 35% were detected only once. Of the sample, 10% to 15% falls within the top ten clones.

This TCR derives from a girl between 5 and 17 years old with multiple sclerosis. Sample: blood.

The sequenced DNA: TGTGCCAGCAGCTTTACAACAGGGATTTACAATGAGCAGTTCTTC. It specifies CASSFTTGIYNEQFF. The receptor chain draws on TRBV7-9 and TRBJ2-1; the D segment could be TRBD1, given 6 matching bases. Taken from the germline V gene (reference sequence), the CDR1 and CDR2 loops are SEHNR and FQNEAQ. The germline ends are 13 bases apart after V is trimmed by 3 bases and J by 4 bases. From its cysteine to its phenylalanine, the CDR3 spans 15 amino acids. Left in the record is the CDR3 DNA by itself, 45 bases read in frame from the first base.